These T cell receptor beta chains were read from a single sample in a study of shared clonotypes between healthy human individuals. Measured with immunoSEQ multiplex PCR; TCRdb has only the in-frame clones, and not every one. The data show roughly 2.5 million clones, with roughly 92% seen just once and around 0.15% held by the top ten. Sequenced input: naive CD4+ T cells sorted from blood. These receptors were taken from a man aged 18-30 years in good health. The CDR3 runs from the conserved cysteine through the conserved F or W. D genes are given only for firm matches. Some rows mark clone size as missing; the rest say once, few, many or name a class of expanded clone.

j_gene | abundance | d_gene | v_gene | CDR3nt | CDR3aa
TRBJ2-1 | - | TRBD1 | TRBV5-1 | TGCGCCAGCCAGGGGACAGGGGTTTACAATGAGCAGTTCTTC | CASQGTGVYNEQFF
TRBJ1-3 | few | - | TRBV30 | TGTGCCTGGAGTGGCCCCCAGGTCCTCTCTGGAAACACCATATATTTT | CAWSGPQVLSGNTIYF
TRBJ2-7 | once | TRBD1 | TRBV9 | TGTGCCAGCAGCGTAGGTCCATGGGGGACAGGGAGCTCCTACGAGCAGTACTTC | CASSVGPWGTGSSYEQYF
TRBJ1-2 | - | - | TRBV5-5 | TGTGCCAGCAGCCTGTCGACAGTGGCGGATGGCTACACCTTC | CASSLSTVADGYTF
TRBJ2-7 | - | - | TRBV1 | TGCACCAGCATTCCTGAGGTGCTAGCGGGAGGGCCGAACGAGCAGTACTTC | CTSIPEVLAGGPNEQYF
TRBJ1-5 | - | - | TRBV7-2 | TGTGCCAGCAGCTCGGGGGCGCAGGGCCTCAATCAGCCCCAGCATTTT | CASSSGAQGLNQPQHF
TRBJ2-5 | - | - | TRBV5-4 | TGTGCCAGCAGCTTTTCGAAAGAGACCCAGTACTTC | CASSFSKETQYF
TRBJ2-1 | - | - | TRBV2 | TGTGCCAGCAGAGACTCCTACAATGAGCAGTTCTTC | CASRDSYNEQFF
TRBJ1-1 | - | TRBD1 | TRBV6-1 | TGTGCCAGCAGTGATCCTCCAGGGGGAACTGAAGCTTTCTTT | CASSDPPGGTEAFF
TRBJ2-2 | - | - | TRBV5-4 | TGTGCCAGCAGCTTGGTTAGAGGAATCACCGGGGAGCTGTTTTTT | CASSLVRGITGELFF
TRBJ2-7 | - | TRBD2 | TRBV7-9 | TGTGCCAGCAGCTTAGTAGGACTAGCGGGACCAAACTACGAGCAGTACTTC | CASSLVGLAGPNYEQYF
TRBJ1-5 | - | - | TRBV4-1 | TGCGCCAGCAGCCAAGATATGGCAGGCAATCAGCCCCAGCATTTT | CASSQDMAGNQPQHF
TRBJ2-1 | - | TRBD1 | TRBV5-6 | TGTGCCAGCAGCCCCCGGACAGGGGGCATGGGCGATGAGCAGTTCTTC | CASSPRTGGMGDEQFF
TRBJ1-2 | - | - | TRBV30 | TGTGCCTGGACCCCTTGGGCAGAATTCTATGGCTACACCTTC | CAWTPWAEFYGYTF
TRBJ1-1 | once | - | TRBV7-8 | TGTGCCAGCAGCTTAGCCGGGGGCAACACTGAAGCTTTCTTT | CASSLAGGNTEAFF
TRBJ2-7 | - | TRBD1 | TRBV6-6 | TGTGCCAGCAGTTCCGTCACAGGGGGATCCTACGAGCAGTACTTC | CASSSVTGGSYEQYF
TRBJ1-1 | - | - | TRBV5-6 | TGTGCCAGCAGCCCCTTAAGTCCCGGGGACACTGAAGCTTTCTTT | CASSPLSPGDTEAFF
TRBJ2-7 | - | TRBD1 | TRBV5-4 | TGTGCCAGCAGCGCGGGACAGGTTCTCATTGGGGACGAGCAGTACTTC | CASSAGQVLIGDEQYF
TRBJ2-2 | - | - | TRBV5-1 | TGCGCCAGCAGCTCGGGGACCTCATTCACCGGGGAGCTGTTTTTT | CASSSGTSFTGELFF
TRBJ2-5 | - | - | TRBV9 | TGTGCCAGCAGCGCTATCGACGGGGGCTGGGAGACCCAGTACTTC | CASSAIDGGWETQYF
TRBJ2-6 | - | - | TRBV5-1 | TGCGCCAGCAGACGATTTGTTTTCGGGACAAGCATCTCTGGGGCCAACGTCCTGACTTTC | CASRRFVFGTSISGANVLTF
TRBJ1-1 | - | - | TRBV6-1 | TGTGCCAGCAGGAGTCAGGGGAACACTGAAGCTTTCTTT | CASRSQGNTEAFF
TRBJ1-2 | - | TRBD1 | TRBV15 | TGTGCCACCAGCAGAGGTGGGACAGGGGGCTCTGGCTACACCTTC | CATSRGGTGGSGYTF
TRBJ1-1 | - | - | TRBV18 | TGTGCCAGCTCACAGGATAGTGGGAACACTGAAGCTTTCTTT | CASSQDSGNTEAFF
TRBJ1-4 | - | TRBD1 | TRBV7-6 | TGTGCCAGCAGCTCCGGGACAGGGAGAAATGAAAAACTGTTTTTT | CASSSGTGRNEKLFF
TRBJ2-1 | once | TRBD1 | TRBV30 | TGTGCCTGGACCAACCCCAGACAGGGAAACAATGAGCAGTTCTTC | CAWTNPRQGNNEQFF
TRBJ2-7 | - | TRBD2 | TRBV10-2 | TGCGCCAGCAGTATGGGCGGGAGGGGCTACGAGCAGTACTTC | CASSMGGRGYEQYF
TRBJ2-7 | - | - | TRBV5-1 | TGCGCCAGCAGCTTGGCAACAGACTACGAGCAGTACTTC | CASSLATDYEQYF
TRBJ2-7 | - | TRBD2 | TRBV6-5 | TGTGCCAGCAGTTCTCCGACTAGCGGTAGAGCCGAGCAGTACTTC | CASSSPTSGRAEQYF
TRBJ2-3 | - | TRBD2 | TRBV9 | TGTGCCAGCAGCGTAAGGGGACTAGCGGGAGATACGCAGTATTTT | CASSVRGLAGDTQYF
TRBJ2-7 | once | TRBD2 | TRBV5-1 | TGCGCCAGCAGCCGGTGGACTAGCGGGAGCTCCTACGAGCAGTACTTC | CASSRWTSGSSYEQYF
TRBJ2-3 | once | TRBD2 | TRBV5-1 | TGCGCCAGCAGCTTGGCCCGGGGGGTTAGCACAGATACGCAGTATTTT | CASSLARGVSTDTQYF
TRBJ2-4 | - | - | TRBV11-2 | TGTGCCAGCAGCCCCCACTCGGACATTCAGTACTTC | CASSPHSDIQYF
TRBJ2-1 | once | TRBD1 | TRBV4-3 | TGCGCCAGCAGTCCGACCGGGACAGGGCAGGGTGATGAGCAGTTCTTC | CASSPTGTGQGDEQFF
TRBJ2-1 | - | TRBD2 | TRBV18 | TGTGCCAGCTCACCACCGGCGGGGGGCGATGAGCAGTTCTTC | CASSPPAGGDEQFF
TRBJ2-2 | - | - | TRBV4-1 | TGCGCCAGCAGCCAAGAGTGGGGATTAAACACCGGGGAGCTGTTTTTT | CASSQEWGLNTGELFF
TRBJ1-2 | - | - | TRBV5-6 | TGTGCCAGCAGTTGGATGGGGGGATACACCTTC | CASSWMGGYTF
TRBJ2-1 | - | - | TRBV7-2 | TGTGCCAGCAGCTTAAGGTGGCTAGCACCCCACAATGAGCAGTTCTTC | CASSLRWLAPHNEQFF
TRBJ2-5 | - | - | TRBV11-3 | TGTGCCAGCAGCTTAGGCCCTAAAGGGGAGACCCAGTACTTC | CASSLGPKGETQYF
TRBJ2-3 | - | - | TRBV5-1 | TGCGCCAGCAAGCTAGTACAGAGCACAGATACGCAGTATTTT | CASKLVQSTDTQYF